Listed here is a single TCR beta chain. What it recognizes is unknown. The read ends 3 residues early relative to the CDR3; the germline J gene fills the gap. The sample is drawn from a study of Tregs in tolerant kidney transplant recipients. Study-wide results and limits: Tregs expanded with activated donor B cells seemed most donor-specific.

This table comes from immunoSEQ multiplex PCR, and its TCRdb copy is limited to in-frame clones, with some not included. This sample's clone table lists tens of thousands of clones. This CDR3 has 15 amino acids. Unmatched junction bases numbered 12, after V lost 6 bases and J lost 8 bases. The germline gives CDR1 MNHEY, CDR2 SVGEGT. This TCR came from a human donor who received a combined kidney and bone marrow transplant. This chain connects TRBV6-2 or TRBV6-3 to TRBJ1-4; 7 bases are a match to TRBD1. The material was CD4+ T cells from blood, obtained before the transplant. CDR3 loop: CASRPSTGKVEKLFF. The sequenced CDR3 bases are TGTGCCAGCAGACCTTCGACAGGGAAGGTGGAAAAA.